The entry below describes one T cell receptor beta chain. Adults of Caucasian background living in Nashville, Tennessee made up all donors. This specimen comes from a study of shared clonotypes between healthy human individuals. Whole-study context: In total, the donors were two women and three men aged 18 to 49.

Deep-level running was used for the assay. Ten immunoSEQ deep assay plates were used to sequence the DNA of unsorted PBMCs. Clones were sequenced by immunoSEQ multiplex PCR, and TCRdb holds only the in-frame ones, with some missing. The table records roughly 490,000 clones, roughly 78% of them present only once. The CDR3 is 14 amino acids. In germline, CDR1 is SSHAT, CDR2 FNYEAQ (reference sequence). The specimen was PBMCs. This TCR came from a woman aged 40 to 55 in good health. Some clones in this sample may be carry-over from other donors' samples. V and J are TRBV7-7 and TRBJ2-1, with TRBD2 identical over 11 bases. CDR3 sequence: CATTGLADYNEQFF. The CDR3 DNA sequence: TGTGCTACCACGGGACTAGCGGACTACAATGAGCAGTTCTTC.